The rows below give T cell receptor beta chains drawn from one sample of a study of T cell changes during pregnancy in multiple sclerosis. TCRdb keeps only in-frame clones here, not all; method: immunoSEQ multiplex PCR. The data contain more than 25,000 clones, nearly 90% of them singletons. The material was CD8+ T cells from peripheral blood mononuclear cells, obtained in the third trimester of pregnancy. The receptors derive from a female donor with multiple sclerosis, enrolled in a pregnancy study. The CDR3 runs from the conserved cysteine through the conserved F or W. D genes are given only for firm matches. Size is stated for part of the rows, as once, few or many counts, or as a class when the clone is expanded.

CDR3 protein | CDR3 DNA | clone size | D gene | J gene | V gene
CASSIGTGSYEQYF | TGTGCCAGTTCGATCGGGACAGGGTCCTACGAGCAGTACTTC | - | TRBD1 | TRBJ2-7 | TRBV19
CASSGFEAGGHEQYF | TGTGCCAGCTCGGGTTTCGAGGCAGGGGGCCACGAGCAGTACTTC | - | TRBD1 | TRBJ2-7 | TRBV28
CASSVMGGDIWDGYTF | TGTGCCAGCAGCGTAATGGGGGGAGATATATGGGACGGCTACACCTTC | - | - | TRBJ1-2 | TRBV9
CASSWGDSSYEQYF | TGTGCCAGCAGCTGGGGGGACAGCTCCTACGAGCAGTACTTC | few | - | TRBJ2-7 | TRBV5-6
CATARVGSNEKLFF | TGTGCTACAGCGAGGGTCGGGTCTAATGAAAAACTGTTTTTT | - | - | TRBJ1-4 | TRBV7-9
CSVELLRLNQETQYF | TGCAGCGTTGAGCTCCTGAGACTGAACCAAGAGACCCAGTACTTC | - | - | TRBJ2-5 | TRBV29-1
CASSQVTGNPNEQFF | TGTGCCAGCAGCCAAGTCACAGGGAATCCCAATGAGCAGTTCTTC | once | - | TRBJ2-1 | TRBV14
CASSLGGPNNEQFF | TGTGCCAGCAGCTTAGGCGGGCCTAACAATGAGCAGTTCTTC | - | - | TRBJ2-1 | TRBV11-2
CASIPGGFEQYF | TGTGCCTCCATCCCAGGGGGCTTCGAGCAGTACTTC | - | TRBD1 | TRBJ2-7 | TRBV15
CASSAKPGQGADTQYF | TGTGCCAGCAGTGCTAAACCGGGACAGGGGGCAGATACGCAGTATTTT | - | TRBD1 | TRBJ2-3 | TRBV6-4
CASSFGRGYEQYF | TGCGCCAGCAGCTTCGGCAGGGGATACGAGCAGTACTTC | - | - | TRBJ2-7 | TRBV5-1
CASSEGSWDEQFF | TGCGCCAGCAGTGAGGGGAGTTGGGATGAGCAGTTCTTC | - | - | TRBJ2-1 | TRBV10-2
CASRTGQVNQPQHF | TGTGCCAGTAGAACGGGACAAGTCAATCAGCCCCAGCATTTT | - | - | TRBJ1-5 | TRBV19
CAISVPGEGNEQFF | TGTGCCATCAGTGTTCCAGGGGAAGGGAATGAGCAGTTCTTC | - | - | TRBJ2-1 | TRBV10-3
CASSAPGQELLNTGELFF | TGTGCCAGCAGCGCTCCGGGACAGGAGCTTTTGAACACCGGGGAGCTGTTTTTT | - | TRBD1 | TRBJ2-2 | TRBV9
CASSLGDREKDGYTF | TGTGCCAGCAGCTTAGGTGACAGGGAAAAGGATGGCTACACCTTC | - | TRBD1 | TRBJ1-2 | TRBV13
CAWSVRDGRTRGNEQFF | TGTGCCTGGAGTGTTCGAGACGGACGGACAAGGGGGAATGAGCAGTTCTTC | - | - | TRBJ2-1 | TRBV30
CASSQGGGNTIYF | TGTGCCAGCAGTCAGGGGGGAGGAAACACCATATATTTT | - | TRBD1 | TRBJ1-3 | TRBV27
CASSSGGREKLFF | TGTGCCAGCAGCTCGGGGGGTCGAGAAAAACTGTTTTTT | - | - | TRBJ1-4 | TRBV7-9
CASSQGQGNTIYF | TGCGCCAGCAGCCAAGGACAGGGGAACACCATATATTTT | - | TRBD1 | TRBJ1-3 | TRBV4-1
CATSSGLKGSNTEAFF | TGTGCCACCTCCTCGGGACTCAAGGGTTCGAACACTGAAGCTTTCTTT | - | - | TRBJ1-1 | TRBV2
CASSVGGGVGYTF | TGTGCCAGCAGCGTAGGGGGGGGCGTTGGCTACACCTTC | - | - | TRBJ1-2 | TRBV9
CASSGPGQETYNEQFF | TGCGCCAGCAGCGGGCCGGGACAGGAGACGTACAATGAGCAGTTCTTC | - | TRBD1 | TRBJ2-1 | TRBV5-1
CASTQSGTAEDEQFF | TGTGCCAGCACCCAATCGGGGACTGCCGAAGATGAGCAGTTCTTC | once | - | TRBJ2-1 | TRBV7-2
CASSLKGQGARTEAFF | TGTGCCAGCAGCTTAAAGGGACAGGGGGCACGGACTGAAGCTTTCTTT | once | TRBD1 | TRBJ1-1 | TRBV7-9
CAISDLDRGLSEAFF | TGTGCCATCAGTGACCTCGACAGGGGGCTAAGTGAAGCTTTCTTT | - | TRBD1 | TRBJ1-1 | TRBV10-3
CATSREVGTEAFF | TGTGCCACCAGCAGGGAGGTAGGCACTGAAGCTTTCTTT | - | - | TRBJ1-1 | TRBV15
CASSPPRGNTEAFF | TGTGCCAGCAGTCCCCCCAGGGGAAACACTGAAGCTTTCTTT | - | - | TRBJ1-1 | TRBV28
CASSLGLAPHNEQFF | TGTGCCAGCAGTTTGGGACTAGCGCCCCACAATGAGCAGTTCTTC | - | TRBD2 | TRBJ2-1 | TRBV28
CASTLLGGGIRDTEAFF | TGTGCCAGTACCCTCCTAGGGGGGGGAATTAGGGACACTGAAGCTTTCTTT | - | - | TRBJ1-1 | TRBV19
CASTLGPSSYNEQFF | TGTGCCAGCACCTTAGGTCCGAGCTCCTACAATGAGCAGTTCTTC | - | - | TRBJ2-1 | TRBV7-6
CASRTSGSYNEQFF | TGTGCCAGCCGGACTAGCGGGAGTTACAATGAGCAGTTCTTC | - | TRBD2 | TRBJ2-1 | TRBV27
CATSERESYNEQFF | TGTGCCACCAGCGAGCGGGAGTCTTACAATGAGCAGTTCTTC | - | TRBD2 | TRBJ2-1 | TRBV15
CATSSMWGGTGELFF | TGTGCCACCTCCTCCATGTGGGGGGGAACCGGGGAGCTGTTTTTT | - | TRBD2 | TRBJ2-2 | TRBV15
CASSVTGLAGFNSGANVLTF | TGTGCCAGCAGCGTAACCGGACTAGCGGGGTTCAACTCTGGGGCCAACGTCCTGACTTTC | - | TRBD2 | TRBJ2-6 | TRBV9
CAFGLAGVREQYF | TGTGCCTTCGGACTAGCGGGAGTTAGAGAGCAGTACTTC | - | TRBD2 | TRBJ2-7 | TRBV30
CASSYTSSRETQYF | TGTGCCAGCAGTTACACTTCTAGCAGGGAGACCCAGTACTTC | - | - | TRBJ2-5 | TRBV6-6
CASTLEGPSYNEQFF | TGCGCCAGCACACTAGAAGGCCCGTCCTACAATGAGCAGTTCTTC | once | - | TRBJ2-1 | TRBV5-1
CASSSPQGSTDTQYF | TGCGCCAGCAGCTCCCCCCAGGGTAGCACAGATACGCAGTATTTT | - | - | TRBJ2-3 | TRBV5-1
CASSLRREKNNEQFF | TGTGCCAGCAGCTTGAGACGGGAGAAGAACAATGAGCAGTTCTTC | - | - | TRBJ2-1 | TRBV5-4
CASSPRDRGNEQYF | TGTGCCAGCAGTCCCCGGGACAGGGGTAACGAGCAGTACTTC | - | TRBD1 | TRBJ2-7 | TRBV27
CASSLTGGLASGGELFF | TGTGCCAGCAGCCTTACCGGGGGACTAGCGTCGGGCGGGGAGCTGTTTTTT | - | TRBD2 | TRBJ2-2 | TRBV7-6
CASRPGLPMNTEAFF | TGCGCCAGCAGACCGGGACTCCCAATGAACACTGAAGCTTTCTTT | - | - | TRBJ1-1 | TRBV5-1
CASSLGTLGHEQFF | TGTGCCAGTAGTCTGGGGACACTTGGGCATGAGCAGTTCTTC | once | - | TRBJ2-1 | TRBV19
CASSQSGRSNEQFF | TGTGCCAGCAGCCAGAGCGGGAGGTCCAATGAGCAGTTCTTC | - | TRBD2 | TRBJ2-1 | TRBV7-9
CASSSGQGAGELFF | TGTGCCAGCAGTTCTGGACAGGGGGCCGGGGAGCTGTTTTTT | once | TRBD1 | TRBJ2-2 | TRBV27
CASSDPSPVYDEQFF | TGTGCCAGCAGCGACCCGAGTCCGGTCTACGATGAGCAGTTCTTC | - | - | TRBJ2-1 | TRBV9